This TCR beta chain was sequenced during a study of regulatory T cells in long-lasting Graves disease. General study results and limits: When disease was persistent, TRBV28, TRBJ1-2 and TRBJ2-5 were the favored segments.

The CDR3 length is 15 residues. V gave up 4 bases and J gave up 4 bases, with 16 bases separating them. The germline gives CDR1 SGHTA, CDR2 FQGNSA. The TCR beta library used iRepertoire HTBI primers with Arm-PCR amplification of CDR3. MiXCR was run by TCRdb on the multiplex PCR reads, yielding one entry per CDR3 protein. In the table there are about 470,000 distinct CDR3 sequences, less than 25% of which are singletons. This clonotype was recorded at least ten times. The antigen remains undetermined. Stated time point: persistent/refractory GD, antithyroid drugs over 5 years with positive TRAb. RNA from PBMCs was the source of the TCR library.

The sequence was collected from a female donor with Graves disease. Sequencing used peripheral blood mononuclear cells (PBMCs), obtained when the disease was refractory, from a patient treated with antithyroid drugs. The V and J genes are TRBV7-2 and TRBJ1-1; D not certain. The CDR3 sequence: CASSSPIRFGTEAFF. DNA for the CDR3: TGTGCCAGCAGCTCCCCAATTCGATTCGGCACTGAAGCTTTCTTT.